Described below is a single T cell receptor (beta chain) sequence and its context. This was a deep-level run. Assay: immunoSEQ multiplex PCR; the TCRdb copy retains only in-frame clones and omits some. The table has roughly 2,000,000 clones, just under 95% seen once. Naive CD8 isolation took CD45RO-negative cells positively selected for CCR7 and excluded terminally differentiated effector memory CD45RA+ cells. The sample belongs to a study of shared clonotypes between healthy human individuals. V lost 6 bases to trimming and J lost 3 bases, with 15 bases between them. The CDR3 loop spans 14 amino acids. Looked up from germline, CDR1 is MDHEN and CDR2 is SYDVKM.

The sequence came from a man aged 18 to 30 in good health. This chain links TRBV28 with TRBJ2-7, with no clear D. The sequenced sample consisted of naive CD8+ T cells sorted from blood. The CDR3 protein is CASSTALGFYEQYF. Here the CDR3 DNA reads TGTGCCAGCAGCACGGCCCTAGGGTTCTACGAGCAGTACTTC.